This T cell receptor beta chain emerged from a study of cytotoxic CD8 clonotypes in ibrutinib-treated CLL. Notes on the study in general: With treatment, public clonotypes, which were uncommon, either contracted or remained stable. Clonality at baseline surpassed age-matched healthy donors and tracked circulating CD8+ T-cell counts.

Profiling relied on immunoSEQ multiplex PCR, and the TCRdb table lists in-frame clones only, not all of them. The table lists more than 85,000 clones, around 73% of them singletons. Per the germline V gene, CDR1 is SGHRS and CDR2 is YFSETQ. V was pared by 3 bases and J by 0 bases, with 7 bases between. The CDR3 is made up of 15 amino acids. As concerns this clone: What it binds is not known.

The sequence came from a human donor with chronic lymphocytic leukemia. The chain carries TRBV5-1 and TRBJ2-6; D not resolved. The sample in question was PBMCs, obtained after 12 months of ibrutinib treatment. The DNA for the CDR3 is TGCGCCAGCAGCTCCACAGTCTCTGGGGCCAACGTCCTGACTTTC. Protein sequence: CASSSTVSGANVLTF.